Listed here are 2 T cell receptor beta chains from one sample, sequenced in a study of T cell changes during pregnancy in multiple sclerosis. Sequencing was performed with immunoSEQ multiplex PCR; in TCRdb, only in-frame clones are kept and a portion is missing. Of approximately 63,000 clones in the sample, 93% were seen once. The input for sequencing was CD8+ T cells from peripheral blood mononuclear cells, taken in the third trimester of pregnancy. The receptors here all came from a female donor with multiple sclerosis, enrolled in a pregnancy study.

The CDR3 protein is CASSRGSVDEQYF. The DNA for the CDR3 is TGCGCCAGCAGCCGGGGCAGCGTGGACGAGCAGTACTTC. The chain carries TRBV4-1 and TRBJ2-7, with D possibly being TRBD1 (5 bases). Trimming removed 4 bases at V and 5 bases at J, with 12 bases between. Germline V CDR1 and CDR2: MGHRA, YSYEKL. The CDR3 is 13 amino acids.

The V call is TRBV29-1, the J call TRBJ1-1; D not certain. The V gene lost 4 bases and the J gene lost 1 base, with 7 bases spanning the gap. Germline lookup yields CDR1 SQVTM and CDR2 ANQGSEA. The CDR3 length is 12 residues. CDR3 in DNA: TGCAGCGTTGTGGCAGGGAACACTGAAGCTTTCTTT. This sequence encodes CSVVAGNTEAFF.